This T cell receptor (beta chain) was documented in a study of blood T cell repertoires in COVID-19. V was shortened by 4 bases and J by 4 bases, with 16 bases between the two germline ends. This CDR3 has 16 residues. CDR1 and CDR2 from the germline V gene are MGHRA and YSYEKL. Participants spanned ages roughly 18 to 95 years and resided in about 24 US areas. Cohorts were assigned according to the clinical history that participants reported. Recovered Cohort 3 donors showed two negative PCRs, clearance, or symptom resolution. Some clones are missing from TCRdb's copy, which holds only in-frame ones; the method was immunoSEQ multiplex PCR. The top ten hold around 4.5% of the sample, which has approximately 290,000 clones, around 85% seen once.

The chain employs TRBV4-1 and TRBJ1-4; possible D gene TRBD1, 5 bases. The sequence came from a woman aged 30 to 39 who had recovered from COVID-19. The sample comprised PBMCs or T cells enriched from blood (not recorded which). CDR3 coding DNA: TGCGCCAGCAGCCGCACCGTGGGGGGGAGTAATGAAAAACTGTTTTTT. The encoded protein is CASSRTVGGSNEKLFF.